The 9 T cell receptor beta chains listed next were all sequenced from one sample in a study of cytomegalovirus exposure and HLA in healthy donors. A multiplex PCR was run with 60 Vbeta primers and 13 Jbeta primers. Profiling relied on immunoSEQ multiplex PCR, and the TCRdb table lists in-frame clones only, not all of them. The data hold approximately 90,000 clones, with approximately 76% observed a single time. The sample consisted of PBMCs. These receptors were taken from a male donor in good health and CMV-seronegative.

The chain has TRBV19 and TRBJ1-6, with 7 nucleotides matching TRBD1. The germline V gene encodes CDR1 LNHDA and CDR2 SQIVND (reference sequence). The CDR3 is 15 amino acids. V lost 8 bases and J lost 8; bases outside the gene matches: 12. The CDR3 nucleotides read TGTGCCAGTTGGGATACCGGGACAGCTTATTCACCCCTCCACTTT. It encodes CASWDTGTAYSPLHF.

This chain uses TRBV4-1 with TRBJ1-1; the D is unclear. This CDR3 region has 16 residues. V lost 1 base to trimming and J lost 0 bases, with 12 bases between them. Germline-derived CDR1 and CDR2 are MGHRA and YSYEKL. The CDR3 sequence is CASSQVLYSMNTEAFF. The CDR3 DNA follows: TGCGCCAGCAGCCAAGTTCTATATTCCATGAACACTGAAGCTTTCTTT.

The genes are TRBV18 and TRBJ2-2; D is possibly TRBD2 (6 bases). Trimming removed 5 bases from V and 3 bases from J, with 10 bases in between. Germline CDR1 KGHSH, CDR2 LQKENI. CDR3 length: 14 residues. CDR3 nucleotide sequence: TGTGCCAGCTCAGCGGGATCGGACACCGGGGAGCTGTTTTTT. This sequence encodes CASSAGSDTGELFF.

CDR3 residues: CASSLMNRRDYTDTQYF. CDR3 bases: TGCGCCAGCAGCTTAATGAACAGGAGGGATTACACAGATACGCAGTATTTT. J is TRBJ2-3 and V is TRBV5-1; a possible D gene is TRBD2 (6 bases). Germline V gene sequence: CDR1 SGHRS, CDR2 YFSETQ. V was shortened by 2 bases and J by 2 bases, with 18 bases between the two germline ends. The CDR3 extends over 17 amino acids.

V is TRBV14 and J is TRBJ2-7, with 7 bases matching TRBD2. CDR3 length equals 14 residues. Trimming at V came to 1 base and at J to 6 bases, leaving 6 bases not matched to a gene. The germline V gene encodes CDR1 SGHDN and CDR2 FVKESK. Here the CDR3 DNA reads TGTGCCAGCAGCCAAGGCTTGACGGGAGGCGAGCAGTACTTC. Residues: CASSQGLTGGEQYF.

The chain couples TRBV7-2 to TRBJ1-4; D gene unclear. This CDR3 contains 17 residues. Germline CDR1 and CDR2: SGHTA and FQGNSA. Between the trimmed V and J ends, which lost 5 bases and 4 bases, there was a span of 20 bases. The CDR3 DNA sequence: TGTGCCAGCAGCCCCCAGGCTGGCCCGGGGAATAATGAAAAACTGTTTTTT. Its translation: CASSPQAGPGNNEKLFF.

A note on this clone: Compared with germline, one end of the junction differs, possibly owing to a read error. The chain uses TRBV11-2 and TRBJ2-4; weak D call: TRBD1 (5 bases). The CDR3 sequence is 16 residues long. From germline, CDR1 is SGHAT and CDR2 FQNNGV. The CDR3 region is CASSFPSTGAKNSQYF. DNA of the CDR3: TGTGCCAGCAGCTTCCCATCAACAGGAGCCAAAAACAGTCAGTACTTC.

This clone has just one count. The chain combines TRBV27 with TRBJ1-6; D uncertain. Germline V gene lookup returns CDR1 MNHEY and CDR2 SMNVEV (reference sequence). There are 15 residues in the CDR3. The V end was cut by 6 bases, the J end by 0 bases, with 9 bases between. CDR3 residues: CASREASSYNSPLHF. Written as DNA, the CDR3 is TGTGCCAGCAGGGAGGCGAGCTCCTATAATTCACCCCTCCACTTT.

The chain links TRBV7-6 to TRBJ2-2; 8 bases agree with TRBD1. The CDR3 extends over 16 amino acids. Germline-derived CDR1 and CDR2 are SGHVS and FNYEAQ. With V trimmed by 1 base and J by 5 bases, 6 bases remained unmatched. DNA of the CDR3: TGTGCCAGCAGCTTAGATCAGGGGGCGCGGACCGGGGAGCTGTTTTTT. It specifies CASSLDQGARTGELFF.